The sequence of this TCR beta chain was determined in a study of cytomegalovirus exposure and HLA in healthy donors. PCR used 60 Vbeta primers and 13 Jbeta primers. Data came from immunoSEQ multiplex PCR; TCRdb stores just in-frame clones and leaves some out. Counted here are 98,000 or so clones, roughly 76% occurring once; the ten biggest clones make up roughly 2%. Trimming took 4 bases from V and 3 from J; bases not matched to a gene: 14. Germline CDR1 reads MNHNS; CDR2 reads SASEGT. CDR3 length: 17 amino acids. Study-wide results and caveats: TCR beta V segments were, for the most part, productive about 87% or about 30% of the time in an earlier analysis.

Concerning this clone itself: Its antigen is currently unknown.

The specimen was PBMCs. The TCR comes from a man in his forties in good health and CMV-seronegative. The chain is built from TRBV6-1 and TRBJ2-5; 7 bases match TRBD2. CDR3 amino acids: CASSVAVAGEEEETQYF. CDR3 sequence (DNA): TGTGCCAGCAGTGTGGCGGTGGCGGGGGAGGAGGAAGAGACCCAGTACTTC.